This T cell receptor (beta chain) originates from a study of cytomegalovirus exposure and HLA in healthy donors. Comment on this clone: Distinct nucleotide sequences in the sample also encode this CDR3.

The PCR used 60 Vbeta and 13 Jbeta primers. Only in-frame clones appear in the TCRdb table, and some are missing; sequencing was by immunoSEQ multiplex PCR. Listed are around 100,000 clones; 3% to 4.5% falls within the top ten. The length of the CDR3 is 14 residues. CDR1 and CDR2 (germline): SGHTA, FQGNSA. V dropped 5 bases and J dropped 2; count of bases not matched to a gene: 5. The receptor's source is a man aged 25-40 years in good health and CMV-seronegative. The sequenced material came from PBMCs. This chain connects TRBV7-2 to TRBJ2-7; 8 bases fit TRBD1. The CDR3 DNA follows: TGTGCCAGCAGCCTCGGGACAGGTCCCTACGAGCAGTACTTC. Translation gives CASSLGTGPYEQYF.